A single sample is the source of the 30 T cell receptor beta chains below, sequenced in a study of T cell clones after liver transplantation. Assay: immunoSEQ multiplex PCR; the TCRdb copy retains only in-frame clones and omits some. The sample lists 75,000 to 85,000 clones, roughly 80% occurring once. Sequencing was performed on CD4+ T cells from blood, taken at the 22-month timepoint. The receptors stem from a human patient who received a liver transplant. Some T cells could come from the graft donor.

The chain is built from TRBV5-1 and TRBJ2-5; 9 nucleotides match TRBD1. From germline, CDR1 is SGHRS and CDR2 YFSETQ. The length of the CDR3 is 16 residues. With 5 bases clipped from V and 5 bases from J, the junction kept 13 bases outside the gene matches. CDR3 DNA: TGCGCCAGCAGACTGGAAACCGGGACAGGGCACGAGACCCAGTACTTC. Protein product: CASRLETGTGHETQYF.

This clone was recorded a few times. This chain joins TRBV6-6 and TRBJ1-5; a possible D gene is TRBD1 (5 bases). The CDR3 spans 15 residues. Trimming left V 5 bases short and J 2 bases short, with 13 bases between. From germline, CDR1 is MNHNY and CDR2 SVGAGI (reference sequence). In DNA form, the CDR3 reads TGTGCCAGCAGTCGGGCAGGGCAGGGCAATCAGCCCCAGCATTTT. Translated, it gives CASSRAGQGNQPQHF.

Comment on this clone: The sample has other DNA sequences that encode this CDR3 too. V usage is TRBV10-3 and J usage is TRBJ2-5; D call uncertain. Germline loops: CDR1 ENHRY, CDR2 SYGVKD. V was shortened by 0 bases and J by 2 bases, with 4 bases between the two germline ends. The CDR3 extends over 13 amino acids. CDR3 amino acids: CAISESRQETQYF. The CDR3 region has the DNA TGTGCCATCAGTGAGTCTCGACAAGAGACCCAGTACTTC.

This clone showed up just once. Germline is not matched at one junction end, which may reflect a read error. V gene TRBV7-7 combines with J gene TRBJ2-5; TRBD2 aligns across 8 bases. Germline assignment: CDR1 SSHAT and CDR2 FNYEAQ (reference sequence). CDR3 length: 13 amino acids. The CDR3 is CASSRLATETQYF. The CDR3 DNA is TGTGCTAGCAGCCGACTAGCGACTGAGACCCAGTACTTC.

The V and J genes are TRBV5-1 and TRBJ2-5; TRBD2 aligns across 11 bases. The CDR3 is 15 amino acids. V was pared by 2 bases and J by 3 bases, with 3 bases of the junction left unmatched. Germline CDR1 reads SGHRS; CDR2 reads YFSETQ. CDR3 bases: TGCGCCAGCAGCTTTGATAGCGGGGGGGAAGAGACCCAGTACTTC. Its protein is CASSFDSGGEETQYF.

The CDR3 protein is CASSEDGGQGNYGYTF. CDR3 sequence (DNA): TGTGCCAGCAGTGAAGATGGGGGACAGGGAAACTATGGCTACACCTTC. This chain joins TRBV6-1 and TRBJ1-2, with 9 nucleotides matching TRBD1. The length of the CDR3 is 16 residues. V lost 1 base, J lost 2 bases, and 5 bases stayed unmatched. Germline CDR1 is MNHNS and CDR2 is SASEGT.

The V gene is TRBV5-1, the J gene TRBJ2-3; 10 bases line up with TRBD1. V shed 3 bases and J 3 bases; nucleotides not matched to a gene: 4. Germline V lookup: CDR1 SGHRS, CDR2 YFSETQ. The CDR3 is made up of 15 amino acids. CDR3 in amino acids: CASSSPGQGTDTQYF. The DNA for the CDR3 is TGCGCCAGCAGCTCACCGGGACAGGGGACAGATACGCAGTATTTT.

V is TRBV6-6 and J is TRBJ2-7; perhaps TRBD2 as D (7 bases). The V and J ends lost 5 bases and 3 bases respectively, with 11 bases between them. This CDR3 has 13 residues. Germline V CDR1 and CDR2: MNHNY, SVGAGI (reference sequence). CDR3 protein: CASSGGGHYEQYF. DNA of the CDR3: TGTGCCAGCAGTGGGGGGGGACACTACGAGCAGTACTTC.

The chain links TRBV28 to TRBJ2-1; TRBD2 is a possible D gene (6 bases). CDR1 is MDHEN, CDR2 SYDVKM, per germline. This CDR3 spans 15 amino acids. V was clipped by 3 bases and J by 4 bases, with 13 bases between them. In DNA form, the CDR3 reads TGTGCCAGCAGTTTCTTCGGGGGTCTGTACAATGAGCAGTTCTTC. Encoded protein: CASSFFGGLYNEQFF.

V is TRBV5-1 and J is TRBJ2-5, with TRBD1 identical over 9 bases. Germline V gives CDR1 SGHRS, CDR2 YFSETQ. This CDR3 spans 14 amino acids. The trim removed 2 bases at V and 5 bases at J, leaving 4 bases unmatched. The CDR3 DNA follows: TGCGCCAGCAGCTTAAGTGGACAGGGGGAGACCCAGTACTTC. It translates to CASSLSGQGETQYF.

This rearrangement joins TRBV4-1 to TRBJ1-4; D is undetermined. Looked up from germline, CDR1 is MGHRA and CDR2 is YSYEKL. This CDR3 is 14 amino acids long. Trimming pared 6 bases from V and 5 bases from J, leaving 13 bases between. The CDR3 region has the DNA TGCGCCAGCAGGACCGGCCCCGGGAATGAAAAACTGTTTTTT. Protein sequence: CASRTGPGNEKLFF.

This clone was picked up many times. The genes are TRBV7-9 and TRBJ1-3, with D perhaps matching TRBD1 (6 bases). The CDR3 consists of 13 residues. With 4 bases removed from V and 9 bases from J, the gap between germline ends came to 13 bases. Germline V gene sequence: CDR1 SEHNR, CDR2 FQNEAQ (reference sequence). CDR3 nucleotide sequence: TGTGCCAGCAGCTCGATACAGGGACCCACCATATATTTT. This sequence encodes CASSSIQGPTIYF. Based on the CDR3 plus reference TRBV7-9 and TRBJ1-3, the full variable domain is DTGVSQNPRHKITKRGQNVTFRCDPISEHNRLYWYRQTLGQGPEFLTYFQNEAQLEKSRLLSDRFSAERPKGSFSTLEIQRTEQGDSAMYLCASSSIQGPTIYFGEGSWLTVV.

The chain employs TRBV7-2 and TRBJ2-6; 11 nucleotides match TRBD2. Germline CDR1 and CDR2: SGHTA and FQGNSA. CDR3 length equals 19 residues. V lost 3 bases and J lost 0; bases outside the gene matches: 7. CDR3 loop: CASSLLTSGASSGANVLTF. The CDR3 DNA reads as TGTGCCAGCAGCTTGTTGACTAGCGGGGCCTCCTCTGGGGCCAACGTCCTGACTTTC. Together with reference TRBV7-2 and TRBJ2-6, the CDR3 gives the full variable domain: GAGVSQSPSNKVTEKGKDVELRCDPISGHTALYWYRQSLGQGLEFLIYFQGNSAPDKSGLPSDRFSAERTGGSVSTLTIQRTQQEDSAVYLCASSLLTSGASSGANVLTFGAGSRLTVL.

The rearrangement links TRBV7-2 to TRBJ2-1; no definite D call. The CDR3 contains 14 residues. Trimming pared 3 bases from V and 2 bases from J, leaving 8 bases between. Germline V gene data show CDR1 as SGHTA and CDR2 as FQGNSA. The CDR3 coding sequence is TGTGCCAGCAGCTTGGCACCCGCCTACAATGAGCAGTTCTTC. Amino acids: CASSLAPAYNEQFF.

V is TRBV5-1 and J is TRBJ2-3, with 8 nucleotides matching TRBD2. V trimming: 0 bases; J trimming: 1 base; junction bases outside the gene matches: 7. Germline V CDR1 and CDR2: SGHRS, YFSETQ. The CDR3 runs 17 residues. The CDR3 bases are TGCGCCAGCAGCTTGGTTTATCCGACTAGCGGCACAGATACGCAGTATTTT. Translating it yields CASSLVYPTSGTDTQYF.

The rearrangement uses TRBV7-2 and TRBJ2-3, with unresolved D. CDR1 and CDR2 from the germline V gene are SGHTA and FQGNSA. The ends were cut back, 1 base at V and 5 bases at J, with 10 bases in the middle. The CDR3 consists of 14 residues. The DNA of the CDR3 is TGTGCCAGCAGCTTAGGACCGGCACAAGATACGCAGTATTTT. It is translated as CASSLGPAQDTQYF.

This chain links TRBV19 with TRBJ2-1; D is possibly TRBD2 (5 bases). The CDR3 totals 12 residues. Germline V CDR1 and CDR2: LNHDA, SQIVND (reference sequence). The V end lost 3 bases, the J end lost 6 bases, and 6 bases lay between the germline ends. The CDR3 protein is CASSIAGNEQFF. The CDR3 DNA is TGTGCCAGTAGTATCGCGGGCAATGAGCAGTTCTTC.

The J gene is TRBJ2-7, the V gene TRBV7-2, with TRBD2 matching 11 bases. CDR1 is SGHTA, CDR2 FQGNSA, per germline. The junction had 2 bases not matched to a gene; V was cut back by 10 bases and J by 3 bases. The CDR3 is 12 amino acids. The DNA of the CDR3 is TGTGCCACCGGGACTAGCGGCTACGAGCAGTACTTC. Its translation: CATGTSGYEQYF.

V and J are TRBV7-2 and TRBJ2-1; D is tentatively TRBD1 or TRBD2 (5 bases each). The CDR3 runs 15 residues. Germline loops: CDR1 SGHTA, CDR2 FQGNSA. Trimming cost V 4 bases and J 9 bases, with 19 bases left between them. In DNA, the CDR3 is TGTGCCAGCAGCTCGCCCCGGGGCCAAAAGGGTGAGCAGTTCTTC. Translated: CASSSPRGQKGEQFF.

The DNA for the CDR3 is TGTGCCAGCAGCCAAGATCGAGCGGCAGATACGCAGTATTTT. Amino acid sequence: CASSQDRAADTQYF. The rearrangement joins TRBV4-2 to TRBJ2-3, with D tentatively TRBD2 (5 bases). The CDR3 totals 14 residues. V was cut by 0 bases and J by 4 bases, with 8 bases left in between. Looked up from germline, CDR1 is LGHNA and CDR2 is YNFKEQ.

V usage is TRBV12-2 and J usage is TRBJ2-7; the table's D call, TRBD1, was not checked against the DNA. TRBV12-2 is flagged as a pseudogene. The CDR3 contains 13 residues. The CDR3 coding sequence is TGTGCAAGTCGTACGGACAGTTCCTTGGGGCAGTACTTC. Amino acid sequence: CASRTDSSLGQYF.

The CDR3 DNA reads TGTGCCAGCATCACCCCGGGTCAGCCCCAGCATTTT. Protein sequence: CASITPGQPQHF. This chain joins TRBV6-1 and TRBJ1-5; D unresolved. This CDR3 contains 12 residues. Germline CDR1 reads MNHNS; CDR2 reads SASEGT. The V gene lost 7 bases and the J gene lost 6 bases, with 10 bases spanning the gap.

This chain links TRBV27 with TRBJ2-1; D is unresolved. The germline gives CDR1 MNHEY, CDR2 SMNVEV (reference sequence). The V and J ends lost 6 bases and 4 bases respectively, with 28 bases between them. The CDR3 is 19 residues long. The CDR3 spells CASSPINPDNRSPYNEQFF. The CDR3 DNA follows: TGTGCCAGCAGCCCTATAAACCCGGATAATAGGTCCCCTTACAATGAGCAGTTCTTC.

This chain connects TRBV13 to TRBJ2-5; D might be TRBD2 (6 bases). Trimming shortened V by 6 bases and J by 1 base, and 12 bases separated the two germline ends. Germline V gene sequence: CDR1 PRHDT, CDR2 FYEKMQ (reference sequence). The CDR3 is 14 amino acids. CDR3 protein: CASRSLGGQETQYF. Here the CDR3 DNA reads TGTGCCAGCAGATCTTTGGGGGGCCAAGAGACCCAGTACTTC.

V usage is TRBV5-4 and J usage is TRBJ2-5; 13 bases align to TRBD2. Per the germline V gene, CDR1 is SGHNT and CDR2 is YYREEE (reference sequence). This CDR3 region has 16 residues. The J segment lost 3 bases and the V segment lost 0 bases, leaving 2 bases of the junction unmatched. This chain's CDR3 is CASSLELAGGKETQYF. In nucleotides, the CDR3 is TGTGCCAGCAGCTTGGAACTAGCGGGGGGGAAAGAGACCCAGTACTTC.

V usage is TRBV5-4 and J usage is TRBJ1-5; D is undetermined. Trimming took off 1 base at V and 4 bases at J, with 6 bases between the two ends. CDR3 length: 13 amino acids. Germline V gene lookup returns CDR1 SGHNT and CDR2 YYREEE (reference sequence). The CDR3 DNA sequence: TGTGCCAGCAGCTTGTCGGTGAATCAGCCCCAGCATTTT. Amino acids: CASSLSVNQPQHF.

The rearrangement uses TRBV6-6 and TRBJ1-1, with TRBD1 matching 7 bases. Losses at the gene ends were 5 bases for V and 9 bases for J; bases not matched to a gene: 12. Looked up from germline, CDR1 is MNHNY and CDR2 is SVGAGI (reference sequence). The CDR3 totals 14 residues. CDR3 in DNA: TGTGCCAGCAGTCCCACAACCCGGGACAGCAAAGCTTTCTTT. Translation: CASSPTTRDSKAFF.

The CDR3 spells CASRPRGRSYNEQFF. In DNA form, the CDR3 reads TGTGCCAGCAGACCTCGGGGGCGGTCTTACAATGAGCAGTTCTTC. The chain uses TRBV7-2 and TRBJ2-1; D is possibly TRBD1 or TRBD2 (6 bases each). V lost 6 bases and J 4 bases, leaving 16 bases between the germline ends. Germline V gives CDR1 SGHTA, CDR2 FQGNSA. There are 15 residues in the CDR3.

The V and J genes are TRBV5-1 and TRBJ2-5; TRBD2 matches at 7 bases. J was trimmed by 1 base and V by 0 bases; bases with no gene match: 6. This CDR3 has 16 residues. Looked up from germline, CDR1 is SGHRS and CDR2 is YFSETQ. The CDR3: CASSLEGAGVQETQYF. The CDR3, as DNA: TGCGCCAGCAGCTTGGAGGGCGCGGGGGTCCAAGAGACCCAGTACTTC.

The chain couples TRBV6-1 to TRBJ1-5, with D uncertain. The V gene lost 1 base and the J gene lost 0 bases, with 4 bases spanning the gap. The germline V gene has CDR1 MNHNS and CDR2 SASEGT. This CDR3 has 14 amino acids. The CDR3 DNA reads TGTGCCAGCAGTGAAGAATATAGCAATCAGCCCCAGCATTTT. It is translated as CASSEEYSNQPQHF.